This TCR beta chain stems from a study of T cell clonotyping in hematopoietic cell transplantation. CDR1 is MGHDK and CDR2 is SYGVNS in the germline V gene. The ends were cut back, 1 base at V and 8 bases at J, with 14 bases in the middle. The CDR3 extends over 14 amino acids. Only in-frame clones appear in the TCRdb table, and some are missing; sequencing was by immunoSEQ multiplex PCR. The table has 5,300 or so clones, roughly 29% seen once. Here the sequenced sample was peripheral blood mononuclear cells, taken 180 days after allogeneic stem cell transplant. This chain connects TRBV25-1 to TRBJ1-2; D is unresolved. The receptor was isolated from a male patient aged 40-50 years who had an allogeneic stem cell transplant from an unrelated donor, so the T cells may come from the graft donor. Some clones in this sample may be carry-over from other donors' samples. The chain's CDR3 is CASSESRLGGGYTF. The DNA of the CDR3 is TGTGCCAGCAGTGAATCCCGATTGGGTGGGGGCTACACCTTC.